Listed below are T cell receptor beta chains from one sample, sequenced in a study of T cells expressing NK-cell markers. TCRdb reprocessed the 5' RACE reads and reports one entry per CDR3 protein, with no DNA. The sample includes about 430,000 distinct CDR3 sequences. Material for sequencing was blood T cells: a sorted CD56 or NKG2C T cell subset, CD4+ or CD8+ T cells, or bulk PBMC T cells (not recorded which). Receptors originate from a woman aged 50 to 65 in good health. The CDR3 runs from the conserved cysteine through the conserved F or W. Fields, in order: J gene, V gene, CDR3 protein.

>TRBJ2-1|TRBV20-1
CSARKGLAGGRGANNEQFF
>TRBJ2-2|TRBV12-3/TRBV12-4
CASSFSDTGHGELFF
>TRBJ2-3|TRBV29-1
CSVAIAGGTDTQYF
>TRBJ2-1|TRBV28
CASSLVRGKEQFF
>TRBJ2-7|TRBV6-6
CASSSGTSSPEQYF
>TRBJ1-5|TRBV20-1
CSARLTDLRHF
>TRBJ1-6|TRBV12-3/TRBV12-4
CASSLKGQRDSPLHF
>TRBJ2-7|TRBV20-1
CSASIPSGRFNEQYF
>TRBJ2-4|TRBV20-1
CSARTRPNIQYF
>TRBJ1-4|TRBV19
CASTPQRGREKLFF
>TRBJ2-6|TRBV24-1
CATSDFQGSGANVLTF
>TRBJ2-7|TRBV5-1
CASSLAPSGSSYEQYF
>TRBJ2-1|TRBV4-1
CASSQRAGVEQFF
>TRBJ2-1|TRBV7-2
CASSLGVAGGHNEQFF
>TRBJ2-1|TRBV24-1
CATSLGTGRRNEQFF
>TRBJ2-3|TRBV12-3/TRBV12-4
CASSLGLGLAGGKTDTQYF
>TRBJ2-4|TRBV20-1
CSARDGGAGPGNIQYF
>TRBJ2-3|TRBV20-1
CSARDGGGREDTQYF
>TRBJ2-2|TRBV5-4
CASSPTGFGVFTGELFF
>TRBJ2-7|TRBV5-1
CASSLGWAGESEQYF
>TRBJ1-3|TRBV10-3
CANARGESGNTIYF
>TRBJ2-7|TRBV20-1
CSAMGADSLLSYEQYF
>TRBJ2-5|TRBV6-6
CASSLGQRETQYF
>TRBJ2-3|TRBV11-2
CASSLGPPFTDTQYF
>TRBJ2-3|TRBV12-3/TRBV12-4
CASSWYLAGVLGADTQYF
>TRBJ2-2|TRBV19
CASSIDHVTGELFF
>TRBJ2-3|TRBV20-1
CSARKTSSYTQYF
>TRBJ1-4|TRBV5-1
CASSLGTLSEGPEKLFF
>TRBJ1-1|TRBV18
CASLTDPINTEAFF
>TRBJ2-5|TRBV7-9
CASSLRTGGSRETQYF
>TRBJ2-1|TRBV12-3/TRBV12-4
CASSAPGTIGNEQFF
>TRBJ2-3|TRBV12-3/TRBV12-4
CASSPHNTDTQYF
>TRBJ2-6|TRBV12-5
CASGSHSSGANVLTF
>TRBJ2-1|TRBV5-1
CASSLAPGASGRTTYNEQFF
>TRBJ2-1|TRBV4-2
CASSQESRLAGDDEQFF
>TRBJ1-4|TRBV10-3
CAPGWGLNEKLFF
>TRBJ1-1|TRBV7-9
CASKRDTEAFF
>TRBJ1-2|TRBV7-9
CASSYDRAGYTF
>TRBJ2-2|TRBV9
CASSVSRGRTNTGELFF
>TRBJ2-3|TRBV5-1
CASRYRAASTDTQYF
>TRBJ1-2|TRBV20-1
CSARRPLTGYTF
>TRBJ2-7|TRBV4-1
CASSRGLAGTYEQYF
>TRBJ1-1|TRBV5-1
CASSFLPLAPEAFF
>TRBJ1-2|TRBV6-1
CASKPMTGPYGYTF
>TRBJ2-3|TRBV30
CAWSGTRADTQYF
>TRBJ2-7|TRBV2
CASLDQGDYEQYF
>TRBJ1-1|TRBV5-5
CASSWAGEAFF